The 20 T cell receptor beta chains in this list originate from one sample, sequenced in a study of blood T cell repertoires in COVID-19. Profiling relied on immunoSEQ multiplex PCR, and the TCRdb table lists in-frame clones only, not all of them. The profile shows under 300,000 clones, approximately 90% of them singletons. Specimen: peripheral blood. The receptors originated from a man aged 25 to 40 who had recovered from COVID-19.

The J gene is TRBJ2-7, the V gene TRBV6-5; 7 positions match TRBD2. CDR3 length equals 12 residues. V shed 6 bases, J shed 4 bases, and the junction held 3 bases outside the gene matches. The germline V gene encodes CDR1 MNHEY and CDR2 SVGAGI. CDR3 bases: TGTGCCAGCAGGACTAGCTTGTACGAGCAGTACTTC. Its protein is CASRTSLYEQYF.

The rearrangement uses TRBV11-2 and TRBJ1-5; the D gene is possibly TRBD1 (5 bases). Germline CDR1 is SGHAT and CDR2 is FQNNGV. The CDR3 covers 14 residues. Between the trimmed V and J ends, which lost 1 base and 2 bases, there was a span of 6 bases. In nucleotides, the CDR3 is TGTGCCAGCAGCTTAGTAGGGGGCAATCAGCCCCAGCATTTT. Encoded protein: CASSLVGGNQPQHF.

The V and J genes are TRBV15 and TRBJ1-5, with D tentatively TRBD1 (6 bases). CDR3 length: 15 residues. The V end lost 5 bases, the J end lost 0 bases, and 11 bases lay between the germline ends. Germline CDR1 and CDR2: LNHNV and YYDKDF (reference sequence). The CDR3 region is CATSSRTDSNQPQHF. The CDR3 DNA is TGTGCCACCAGCTCAAGGACAGATAGCAATCAGCCCCAGCATTTT.

To note about this clone: In the same sample, other DNA sequences code for this CDR3. The rearrangement links TRBV11-2 to TRBJ1-6; 7 positions match TRBD1. The V and J ends lost 6 bases and 2 bases, in that order; junction bases with no gene match: 4. The CDR3 spans 15 residues. Germline V gene sequence: CDR1 SGHAT, CDR2 FQNNGV. This CDR3 is CASSPGTAYNSPLHF. The CDR3 DNA is TGTGCCAGCAGTCCAGGGACAGCCTATAATTCACCCCTCCACTTT.

This clone has only a few counts. The chain combines TRBV5-4 with TRBJ2-2; a possible D gene is TRBD1 (6 bases). V lost 3 bases to trimming and J lost 1 base, with 10 bases between them. The CDR3 is 15 amino acids. The germline gives CDR1 SGHNT, CDR2 YYREEE (reference sequence). CDR3 nucleotides: TGTGCCAGCAGCTCCGGGACACAGAACACCGGGGAGCTGTTTTTT. It codes for CASSSGTQNTGELFF.

This clone was detected a few times. As the CDR3 is not closed by the conserved phenylalanine or tryptophan, this likely results from a read error. No DNA is shown, since the ends of the CDR3 on it are uncertain; the CDR3 is the one TCRdb lists. The V and J genes are TRBV5-6 and TRBJ1-1; the table names TRBD1, a call not compared with the DNA. The germline V gene has CDR1 SGHDT and CDR2 YYEEEE. Termini included, the CDR3 measures 12 amino acids. The CDR3 protein is CASSQGGPRKSL.

The V call is TRBV11-1, the J call TRBJ2-7; 7 bases are shared with TRBD1. CDR1 and CDR2 (germline): SGHAT, FQDESV (reference sequence). V lost 4 bases, J lost 4 bases, and 10 bases stayed unmatched. The CDR3 is 15 residues long. As DNA, the CDR3 is TGTGCCAGCAGCTACCGGACAGGAGGTCGTTACGAGCAGTACTTC. It is translated as CASSYRTGGRYEQYF. Together with reference TRBV11-1 and TRBJ2-7, the CDR3 gives the full variable domain: EAEVAQSPRYKITEKSQAVAFWCDPISGHATLYWYRQILGQGPELLVQFQDESVVDDSQLPKDRFSAERLKGVDSTLKIQPAELGDSAMYLCASSYRTGGRYEQYFGPGTRLTVT.

The rearrangement links TRBV7-8 to TRBJ2-5; 8 bases align to TRBD2. With 0 bases clipped from V and 8 bases from J, the junction kept 5 bases outside the gene matches. Germline loops: CDR1 SGHVS, CDR2 FQNEAQ. The CDR3 has 14 residues. The CDR3 spells CASSLATRGATQYF. As DNA, the CDR3 is TGTGCCAGCAGCTTAGCTACGCGGGGGGCAACCCAGTACTTC. Full variable domain (outside the CDR3, taken from reference TRBV7-8 and TRBJ2-5): GAGVSQSPRYKVAKRGQDVALRCDPISGHVSLFWYQQALGQGPEFLTYFQNEAQLDKSGLPSDRFFAERPEGSVSTLKIQRTQQEDSAVYLCASSLATRGATQYFGPGTRLLVL.

This clone was counted once. The genes are TRBV24-1 and TRBJ2-1, with TRBD2 matching 11 bases. There are 15 residues in the CDR3. The V and J ends lost 2 bases and 9 bases, in that order; junction bases with no gene match: 5. Germline V gene data show CDR1 as KGHDR and CDR2 as SFDVKD. The CDR3 spells CATSDYSGGAGEQFF. In DNA form, the CDR3 reads TGTGCCACCAGTGATTATAGCGGGGGGGCCGGTGAGCAGTTCTTC.

The chain has TRBV5-6 and TRBJ1-6; 7 bases map to TRBD1. Germline CDR1 and CDR2: SGHDT and YYEEEE. The CDR3 is 15 residues long. V trimming: 1 base; J trimming: 3 bases; junction bases outside the gene matches: 1. The CDR3 loop is CASSLTGDYNSPLHF. In DNA, the CDR3 is TGTGCCAGCAGCTTGACAGGGGACTATAATTCACCCCTCCACTTT.

This chain links TRBV19 with TRBJ1-5; 7 positions agree with TRBD1. V was pared by 7 bases and J by 6 bases, with 15 bases of the junction left unmatched. Germline-derived CDR1 and CDR2 are LNHDA and SQIVND (reference sequence). CDR3 length: 16 residues. DNA of the CDR3: TGTGCCAGTAAAGGGGATACGAGGGGGCTTGGTCAGCCCCAGCATTTT. This encodes CASKGDTRGLGQPQHF. Full variable domain (remainder filled in from reference TRBV19 and TRBJ1-5): DGGITQSPKYLFRKEGQNVTLSCEQNLNHDAMYWYRQDPGQGLRLIYYSQIVNDFQKGDIAEGYSVSREKKESFPLTVTSAQKNPTAFYLCASKGDTRGLGQPQHFGDGTRLSIL.

The chain recombines TRBV7-8 with TRBJ2-1; 7 bases match TRBD2. With 1 base clipped from V and 1 base from J, the junction kept 10 bases outside the gene matches. The CDR3 runs to 18 residues. The germline V gene has CDR1 SGHVS and CDR2 FQNEAQ. CDR3 region: CASSLGGLGGGSYNEQFF. CDR3 in DNA: TGTGCCAGCAGCTTAGGAGGGTTGGGCGGGGGTTCCTACAATGAGCAGTTCTTC.

The rearrangement uses TRBV11-2 and TRBJ1-1; 7 bases align to TRBD1. Trimming took 5 bases from V and 6 from J; bases not matched to a gene: 12. The CDR3 sequence is 15 residues long. Germline V gene lookup returns CDR1 SGHAT and CDR2 FQNNGV. CDR3 sequence: CASSPPPTGWAEAFF. The CDR3 DNA reads as TGTGCCAGCAGCCCCCCCCCGACAGGGTGGGCTGAAGCTTTCTTT.

The rearrangement links TRBV28 to TRBJ2-7; 12 nucleotides line up with TRBD2. Germline trimming cut 1 base from V and 4 bases from J; bases unmatched to any gene: 11. Germline V gene data show CDR1 as MDHEN and CDR2 as SYDVKM. There are 18 residues in the CDR3. CDR3 loop: CASSLSGSWTSGEYEQYF. Written as DNA, the CDR3 is TGTGCCAGCAGTTTATCAGGTAGTTGGACTAGCGGGGAGTACGAGCAGTACTTC. Supplemented by reference TRBV28 and TRBJ2-7, the full variable domain reads DVKVTQSSRYLVKRTGEKVFLECVQDMDHENMFWYRQDPGLGLRLIYFSYDVKMKEKGDIPEGYSVSREKKERFSLILESASTNQTSMYLCASSLSGSWTSGEYEQYFGPGTRLTVT.

This clone has just a few counts. The V call is TRBV6-5, the J call TRBJ2-2; 10 bases map to TRBD1. CDR3 length: 15 amino acids. Germline V lookup: CDR1 MNHEY, CDR2 SVGAGI. V trimming: 4 bases; J trimming: 2 bases; junction bases outside the gene matches: 1. CDR3 residues: CASSWTGGNTGELFF. The CDR3 DNA is TGTGCCAGCAGTTGGACAGGGGGAAACACCGGGGAGCTGTTTTTT.

The chain couples TRBV30 to TRBJ2-6; D is unresolved. V was trimmed by 4 bases and J by 4 bases, leaving 23 bases between them. The CDR3 runs to 18 residues. Germline lookup yields CDR1 GTSNPN and CDR2 SVGIG (reference sequence). The CDR3 reads CAWISWQTLSSGANVLTF. For the CDR3, the DNA is TGTGCCTGGATATCTTGGCAGACTCTATCCTCCGGGGCCAACGTCCTGACTTTC.

The chain has TRBV7-9 and TRBJ1-2; 8 positions agree with TRBD1. Germline V CDR1 and CDR2: SEHNR, FQNEAQ (reference sequence). Trimming cost V 4 bases and J 4 bases; bases outside gene matches: 11. This CDR3 comprises 16 residues. The CDR3 loop is CASSSTDREGGYGYTF. In DNA, the CDR3 is TGTGCCAGCAGCTCGACGGACAGGGAGGGGGGCTATGGCTACACCTTC. The entire variable domain, with the rest obtained from reference TRBV7-9 and TRBJ1-2, is as follows: DTGVSQNPRHKITKRGQNVTFRCDPISEHNRLYWYRQTLGQGPEFLTYFQNEAQLEKSRLLSDRFSAERPKGSFSTLEIQRTEQGDSAMYLCASSSTDREGGYGYTFGSGTRLTVV.

This clone was detected only once. The gene calls are TRBV2 and TRBJ2-2; D may be TRBD2 (7 bases). CDR1 SNHLY and CDR2 FYNNEI come from the germline V gene. The CDR3 loop spans 15 amino acids. V was pared by 11 bases and J by 2 bases, with 18 bases between. The CDR3 nucleotides are TGTGCCTCCTCACAGGGAGGGCGTAACACCGGGGAGCTGTTTTTT. It codes for CASSQGGRNTGELFF.

This clone has a handful of counts. V is TRBV5-1 and J is TRBJ2-6; no definite D call. The CDR3 length is 15 residues. Germline CDR1 is SGHRS and CDR2 is YFSETQ. V was cut by 4 bases and J by 0 bases, with 8 bases left in between. Here the CDR3 reads CASSQESSGANVLTF. The CDR3 DNA is TGCGCCAGCAGCCAAGAGAGCTCTGGGGCCAACGTCCTGACTTTC. The variable domain in full, completed from reference TRBV5-1 and TRBJ2-6, reads KAGVTQTPRYLIKTRGQQVTLSCSPISGHRSVSWYQQTPGQGLQFLFEYFSETQRNKGNFPGRFSGRQFSNSRSEMNVSTLELGDSALYLCASSQESSGANVLTFGAGSRLTVL.

This chain joins TRBV4-3 and TRBJ2-1; 8 bases are shared with TRBD1. This CDR3 has 14 residues. J was trimmed by 0 bases and V by 5 bases; bases with no gene match: 0. In germline, CDR1 is LGHNA, CDR2 YSLEER. CDR3 bases: TGCGCCAGCAGCGGGACAGGCTCCTACAATGAGCAGTTCTTC. Translation gives CASSGTGSYNEQFF.